The present T cell receptor beta chain was sequenced within a study of blood T cell repertoires in COVID-19. Study-wide background: The analysed material was cDNA or gDNA that came from T cells, B-cell-depleted T cells, or PBMCs.

Points on this clone: Within the sample, other DNA sequences also encode this same CDR3.

Authors' processing steps: Reference gene primer amplification yielded estimated nucleated cell counts. Here immunoSEQ multiplex PCR was the method, and the copy in TCRdb shows in-frame clones only, minus some. From that table come the V and J calls and clone size; the DNA was used to work out D and trimming. The profile shows nearly 350,000 clones, more than 70% of them singletons. The CDR3 consists of 15 residues. Germline CDR1 is SGHTA and CDR2 is FQGNSA. The V gene end was trimmed by 1 base and the J gene end by 1 base; junction bases not matched to a gene: 2. This chain uses TRBV7-2 with TRBJ2-3, with TRBD2 matching 7 bases. This clonotype was sampled from a woman between 65 and 79 years old with COVID-19, enrolled during active disease. Material for sequencing was peripheral blood. The CDR3 coding sequence is TGTGCCAGCAGCTTAGGGGCGGGGGGCACAGATACGCAGTATTTT. Residues: CASSLGAGGTDTQYF.